A single sample gave rise to the 21 T cell receptor beta chains below, sequenced in a study of blood T cell repertoires in COVID-19. Repertoires were generated with immunoSEQ multiplex PCR, while TCRdb's copy carries only in-frame clones and drops some. The sample has some 190,000 clones, over 75% seen once; the top ten hold 5.5% to 8%. Material: peripheral blood. The receptors were gathered from a man older than 75 with COVID-19, enrolled during active disease.

The chain couples TRBV11-3 to TRBJ2-3; no clear D. The CDR3 totals 12 residues. Germline values: CDR1 SGHNT, CDR2 YENEEA. Trimming took off 3 bases at V and 4 bases at J, with 5 bases between the two ends. CDR3 nucleotides: TGTGCCAGCAGCTTCCGCGCAGATACGCAGTATTTT. Translation gives CASSFRADTQYF.

The count of this clone is one. V is TRBV11-3 and J is TRBJ2-5; TRBD1 matches 8 bases. From germline, CDR1 is SGHNT and CDR2 YENEEA. The CDR3 loop spans 16 amino acids. The junction had 8 bases not matched to a gene; V was cut back by 0 bases and J by 5 bases. The DNA of the CDR3 is TGTGCCAGCAGCTTAGACAGGGGGCGCCTGGGGGAGACCCAGTACTTC. Protein sequence: CASSLDRGRLGETQYF.

This chain links TRBV9 with TRBJ2-7, with TRBD1 matching 7 bases. CDR3 length: 13 amino acids. CDR1 and CDR2 (germline): SGDLS, YYNGEE. Germline trimming cut 3 bases from V and 3 bases from J; bases unmatched to any gene: 3. The CDR3 reads CASSAQGVYEQYF. The CDR3, as DNA: TGTGCCAGCAGCGCTCAGGGGGTCTACGAGCAGTACTTC.

This clone appeared a few times. This chain connects TRBV10-3 to TRBJ1-1; 7 bases are a match to TRBD1. V gave up 3 bases and J gave up 7 bases; unmatched junction bases: 5. The CDR3 sequence is 13 residues long. In germline, CDR1 is ENHRY, CDR2 SYGVKD. The CDR3 is CAISDSGTDEAFF. The CDR3, as DNA: TGTGCCATCAGTGATTCCGGGACAGATGAAGCTTTCTTT.

The rearrangement joins TRBV2 to TRBJ2-7, with 8 positions matching TRBD2. V dropped 6 bases and J dropped 0; count of bases not matched to a gene: 7. The CDR3 sequence is 15 residues long. Per the germline V gene, CDR1 is SNHLY and CDR2 is FYNNEI. CDR3 residues: CASSPTGGISYEQYF. CDR3 bases: TGTGCCAGCAGCCCCACGGGGGGGATCTCCTACGAGCAGTACTTC.

V and J are TRBV27 and TRBJ1-6; TRBD1 matches at 8 bases. Germline V gene data show CDR1 as MNHEY and CDR2 as SMNVEV (reference sequence). Trimming cost V 3 bases and J 8 bases; bases outside gene matches: 15. The CDR3 has 18 residues. The DNA of the CDR3 is TGTGCCAGCAGTTTTTCATCGGACAGGGCCAGGTCGGATTCACCCCTCCACTTT. This encodes CASSFSSDRARSDSPLHF.

The genes are TRBV15 and TRBJ1-1; 8 bases match TRBD1. After removal of 2 bases from V and 9 bases from J, the junction contained 14 bases not matched to a gene. The CDR3 spans 16 residues. Germline CDR1 reads LNHNV; CDR2 reads YYDKDF (reference sequence). The CDR3 reads CATSRHLVKTGGQAFF. CDR3 nucleotide sequence: TGTGCCACCAGCAGACACCTCGTGAAAACAGGGGGACAAGCTTTCTTT.

The chain couples TRBV4-1 to TRBJ2-3; 8 positions agree with TRBD1. The CDR3 covers 16 residues. Germline loops: CDR1 MGHRA, CDR2 YSYEKL. V shed 1 base and J 1 base; nucleotides not matched to a gene: 4. The CDR3 nucleotides are TGCGCCAGCAGCCAAGGGGGACAGGTCGGCACAGATACGCAGTATTTT. This gives the protein CASSQGGQVGTDTQYF.

The chain combines TRBV18 with TRBJ2-1; 7 bases map to TRBD1. With V trimmed by 2 bases and J by 5 bases, 6 bases remained unmatched. Per the germline V gene, CDR1 is KGHSH and CDR2 is LQKENI. This CDR3 contains 15 residues. CDR3 residues: CASSPIRQGNNEQFF. The CDR3 nucleotides read TGTGCCAGCTCACCAATTAGACAGGGTAACAATGAGCAGTTCTTC. Using reference TRBV18 and TRBJ2-1 for the parts outside the CDR3, the full variable domain is NAGVMQNPRHLVRRRGQEARLRCSPMKGHSHVYWYRQLPEEGLKFMVYLQKENIIDESGMPKERFSAEFPKEGPSILRIQQVVRGDSAAYFCASSPIRQGNNEQFFGPGTRLTVL.

In its sample, this clone was seen a few times. The V and J genes are TRBV11-2 and TRBJ2-1; D might be TRBD1 (6 bases). CDR1 and CDR2 from the germline V gene are SGHAT and FQNNGV. Trimming removed 4 bases from V and 0 bases from J, with 13 bases in between. The CDR3 covers 16 residues. Here the CDR3 reads CASSYFQGISYNEQFF. CDR3 in DNA: TGTGCCAGCAGCTATTTTCAGGGGATCTCCTACAATGAGCAGTTCTTC.

This chain connects TRBV7-2 to TRBJ1-5; 7 positions agree with TRBD1. The CDR3 totals 15 residues. V trimming: 1 base; J trimming: 3 bases; junction bases outside the gene matches: 3. Germline V CDR1 and CDR2: SGHTA, FQGNSA. This CDR3 reads CASSLGGTVNQPQHF. CDR3 nucleotide sequence: TGTGCCAGCAGCTTAGGGGGGACAGTCAATCAGCCCCAGCATTTT.

V is TRBV5-1 and J is TRBJ2-7; tentatively, D is TRBD1 (6 bases). Germline-derived CDR1 and CDR2 are SGHRS and YFSETQ. The CDR3 length is 16 residues. V dropped 4 bases and J dropped 4 bases, with 21 bases sitting between them. The CDR3 DNA reads TGCGCCAGCAGCCCCTCACAGGGTAGAGGTCCGTACGAGCAGTACTTC. Protein sequence: CASSPSQGRGPYEQYF.

The chain links TRBV18 to TRBJ1-2; 9 bases line up with TRBD1. The CDR3 is made up of 15 amino acids. CDR1 and CDR2 from the germline V gene are KGHSH and LQKENI. After removal of 2 bases from V and 8 bases from J, the junction contained 9 bases not matched to a gene. The CDR3 loop reads CASSPSGDREEGYTF. The CDR3 DNA follows: TGTGCCAGCTCACCATCAGGGGACAGGGAGGAGGGCTACACCTTC.

This sequence joins TRBV6-5 and TRBJ2-1; 7 bases line up with TRBD1. Per germline, CDR1 MNHEY and CDR2 SVGAGI. There are 14 residues in the CDR3. V was clipped by 0 bases and J by 8 bases; unmatched bases: 4. The CDR3: CASSYSIQGDEQFF. In DNA form, the CDR3 reads TGTGCCAGCAGTTACTCGATCCAGGGGGATGAGCAGTTCTTC.

The V gene is TRBV7-2, the J gene TRBJ2-5; D is perhaps TRBD2 (6 bases). The CDR3 is 14 amino acids. Germline V gene data show CDR1 as SGHTA and CDR2 as FQGNSA. V was clipped by 5 bases and J by 2 bases, with 12 bases between them. The CDR3 loop is CASSPDGGQETQYF. Written as DNA, the CDR3 is TGTGCCAGCAGCCCAGATGGGGGGCAAGAGACCCAGTACTTC.

Points on this clone: At one of its ends the junction is not consistent with the germline gene, which may arise from a read error. V usage is TRBV2 and J usage is TRBJ1-2, with 11 bases lining up with TRBD1. There are 14 residues in the CDR3. Germline-derived CDR1 and CDR2 are SNHLY and FYNNEI. The CDR3 region is CATEQGQGDYDYTF. The CDR3 coding sequence is TGTGCCACCGAGCAGGGACAGGGGGATTATGACTACACCTTC.

This sequence joins TRBV12-3 or TRBV12-4 and TRBJ2-5; D perhaps matches TRBD1 (6 bases). The V end was cut by 5 bases, the J end by 7 bases, with 14 bases between. The CDR3 has 13 amino acids. The CDR3 coding sequence is TGTGCCAGCAGTAATCAGGGGTCCGGGACCCAGTACTTC. Amino acid sequence: CASSNQGSGTQYF.

Remarks on this clone: Other DNA sequences of this sample code for an identical CDR3. The rearrangement joins TRBV28 to TRBJ2-5, with 12 bases matching TRBD1. CDR1 is MDHEN, CDR2 SYDVKM, per germline. The V segment lost 6 bases and the J segment 5 bases; nucleotides outside the gene matches: 4. CDR3 length: 14 amino acids. The CDR3 DNA follows: TGTGCCAGCAGACGGGACAGGGGGCTGGAGACCCAGTACTTC. Translating gives CASRRDRGLETQYF.

This chain joins TRBV3-1 (or the pseudogene TRBV3-2) and TRBJ2-1; possible D gene TRBD2, 6 bases. Germline CDR1 LGHDT, CDR2 YNNKEL (reference sequence). This CDR3 comprises 14 residues. The V gene lost 4 bases and the J gene lost 5 bases, with 12 bases spanning the gap. The CDR3 DNA is TGTGCCAGCAGCCGAGGACTACCCAACAATGAGCAGTTCTTC. Translation: CASSRGLPNNEQFF.

The J gene is TRBJ1-5, the V gene TRBV6-5; D is perhaps TRBD1 (6 bases). The length of the CDR3 is 14 residues. Germline V lookup: CDR1 MNHEY, CDR2 SVGAGI. The V gene lost 6 bases and the J gene lost 3 bases, with 12 bases spanning the gap. Here the CDR3 DNA reads TGTGCCAGCAGCACAGGGCTAGACAATCAGCCCCAGCATTTT. Its protein product is CASSTGLDNQPQHF.

The V call is TRBV5-4, the J call TRBJ2-5; maybe TRBD2 (6 bases). Looked up from germline, CDR1 is SGHNT and CDR2 is YYREEE (reference sequence). V lost 3 bases and J lost 5, with 11 bases in between. The CDR3 runs 13 residues. The CDR3 protein is CASSSLARETQYF. The DNA for the CDR3 is TGTGCCAGCAGCTCTCTAGCGAGGGAGACCCAGTACTTC.